This T cell receptor beta chain was documented in a study of blood T cell repertoires in COVID-19 (TCRdb year 2020). At the level of the whole study: Collaborator samples came from the United States, Italy and Spain and covered acute and convalescent phases of COVID-19. HLA class I and class II types, where available, came from metadata supplied by the sample provider rather than from assay-based typing. The dataset comprised deeply sampled blood TCRbeta repertoires from subjects exposed to, actively infected with, or recovered from COVID-19. The samples were drawn from two sources: the first 160 participants of the ongoing ImmuneRACE study, and fewer than 1,500 subjects contributed by 6 global collaborators. The repertoires were released in a freely available public database meant as a resource for research on the immune response to SARS-CoV-2. The material from the prospective study consisted of cDNA or gDNA derived from T cells, B-cell-depleted T cells, or PBMCs. The sample metadata nearly always contained a de-identified subject ID, COVID-19 status, age in years and sex.

The immunoSEQ Assay, a bias-controlled multiplex PCR, was used to amplify TCRbeta CDR3 regions from genomic DNA. Per the authors' processing: The number of nucleated cells in each sample was estimated from the amplification of reference gene primers within the assay. Sequence reads were collapsed and filtered to measure the absolute abundance of every unique TCRbeta CDR3 rearrangement. For each sample, productive Simpson clonality was calculated as the square root of Simpson's diversity index across productive rearrangements. The clones in this table, taken by TCRdb from immuneACCESS, are in-frame only. Not every clone is retained; where verified, under half of the shortfall comes from an unresolved V gene, and the cause of the rest is unknown. The D gene and trimming were derived from the DNA, and the V and J assignments and clone size from that table. Here the sample has some 140,000 clones; about 86% occur a single time. The top ten clonotypes cover approximately 32% of the sample.

Collaborating institutions collected whole blood in K2EDTA tubes following their own protocols. For TCRbeta analysis, collaborators shipped samples as frozen whole blood, isolated PBMCs, or DNA extracted from either of those sample types. The CDR3 contains 16 residues, cysteine and phenylalanine counted. Left in the record is the CDR3 DNA by itself, 48 bases read in frame from the first base. V is reduced by 2 bases and J by 1 base, leaving a spacing of 14 bases between them. According to the germline V gene, CDR1 reads MGHRA and CDR2 reads YSYEKL. Overall study outcomes, separate from this receptor: The amount of clinical and demographic metadata varied by source and participant and was provided uncurated.

As for this clone: Its antigen remains unidentified. Within one base of it there is no much larger clone, and no base qualities were kept.

The sequence is built from TRBV4-1 and TRBJ1-2; the D segment cannot be called with confidence. Sequencing was performed on peripheral blood. The TCR sequence derives from a woman aged 55-70 years with acute or convalescent COVID-19. The DNA sequence is as follows: TGCGCCAGCAGCCAACAATGGGGAGAGAATAACTATGGCTACACCTTC. The encoded protein is CASSQQWGENNYGYTF.